The 26 T cell receptor beta chains listed next were all sequenced from one sample in a study of cytomegalovirus exposure and HLA in healthy donors. The PCR had 60 Vbeta and 13 Jbeta primers. TCRdb's table, derived via immunoSEQ multiplex PCR, lists solely in-frame clones and lacks some. The sample yields some 190,000 clones, around 78% seen once. The specimen was PBMCs. The origin of the receptors is a woman in her thirties in good health and CMV-seropositive.

The chain couples TRBV28 to TRBJ1-6; D is possibly TRBD1 (5 bases). The CDR3 length is 15 residues. Germline V CDR1 and CDR2: MDHEN, SYDVKM. Trimming removed 6 bases from V and 7 bases from J, with 16 bases in between. The CDR3 sequence: CASRPGGGRNSPLHF. DNA for the CDR3: TGTGCCAGCAGGCCTGGGGGAGGAAGGAATTCACCCCTCCACTTT.

The rearrangement links TRBV29-1 to TRBJ1-5; 8 bases map to TRBD1. The CDR3 covers 13 residues. V lost 6 bases, J lost 3 bases, and 4 bases stayed unmatched. Germline CDR1 reads SQVTM; CDR2 reads ANQGSEA. The CDR3 sequence is CSVLQGVNQPQHF. The DNA for the CDR3 is TGCAGCGTCCTACAGGGGGTCAATCAGCCCCAGCATTTT.

This clone showed up just once. This chain's CDR3 is CASSLSTVQRDGYGYTF. CDR3 DNA: TGTGCCAGCAGTTTATCCACAGTGCAAAGAGACGGCTATGGCTACACCTTC. The chain has TRBV27 and TRBJ1-2; D unclear. CDR3 length: 17 residues. Germline V lookup: CDR1 MNHEY, CDR2 SMNVEV (reference sequence). V lost 0 bases and J 4 bases, leaving 18 bases between the germline ends.

The chain joins TRBV10-3 to TRBJ2-7; tentatively, D is TRBD1 (6 bases). V gave up 0 bases and J gave up 2 bases, with 8 bases separating them. Germline V gene data show CDR1 as ENHRY and CDR2 as SYGVKD. This CDR3 region has 14 residues. The DNA of the CDR3 is TGTGCCATCAGTGAGTCCGGGGACACCTACGAGCAGTACTTC. Translating gives CAISESGDTYEQYF.

Concerning this clone: One end of the junction does not line up with germline, which may come from a read error. The chain links TRBV7-7 to TRBJ2-1; a weak D match, TRBD2 (6 bases). CDR1 and CDR2 (germline): SSHAT, FNYEAQ (reference sequence). The CDR3 loop spans 16 amino acids. The chain's CDR3 is CASSLSPSLGGNEQFF. The CDR3 DNA reads TGTGCTAGCAGCTTAAGCCCCTCCCTCGGGGGCAATGAGCAGTTCTTC. Together with reference TRBV7-7 and TRBJ2-1, the CDR3 gives the full variable domain: GAGVSQSPRYKVTKRGQDVTLRCDPISSHATLYWYQQALGQGPEFLTYFNYEAQPDKSGLPSDRFSAERPEGSISTLTIQRTEQRDSAMYRCASSLSPSLGGNEQFFGPGTRLTVL.

The chain links TRBV6-5 to TRBJ1-6; D is possibly TRBD1 (6 bases). Trimming removed 8 bases at V and 6 bases at J, with 11 bases between. The CDR3 covers 13 residues. Germline V gene sequence: CDR1 MNHEY, CDR2 SVGAGI. The CDR3 is CASQGLRNSPLHF. As DNA, the CDR3 is TGTGCCAGCCAGGGGCTCCGTAATTCACCCCTCCACTTT.

The J gene is TRBJ1-1, the V gene TRBV5-1; D is unclear. Germline CDR1 and CDR2: SGHRS and YFSETQ. The CDR3 spans 15 residues. Trimming took off 2 bases at V and 1 base at J, with 12 bases between the two ends. This chain's CDR3 is CASSLDIPANTEAFF. CDR3 nucleotides: TGCGCCAGCAGCTTAGACATTCCGGCGAACACTGAAGCTTTCTTT.

The CDR3: CATSREGLADTQYF. The CDR3 DNA sequence: TGTGCCACCAGCAGAGAGGGACTGGCAGATACGCAGTATTTT. J is TRBJ2-3 and V is TRBV15, with a possible D match to TRBD2 (6 bases). The CDR3 consists of 14 residues. CDR1 is LNHNV, CDR2 YYDKDF, per germline (reference sequence). V shed 0 bases and J shed 4 bases, with 8 bases lying between them.

The V gene is TRBV7-9, the J gene TRBJ2-2; 7 nucleotides agree with TRBD2. CDR1 and CDR2 from the germline V gene are SEHNR and FQNEAQ (reference sequence). V dropped 4 bases and J dropped 5; count of bases not matched to a gene: 4. The CDR3 runs to 14 residues. The DNA of the CDR3 is TGTGCCAGCAGCTCCCCTAGCGGTACCGGGGAGCTGTTTTTT. This gives the protein CASSSPSGTGELFF.

V gene TRBV9 combines with J gene TRBJ2-1; the match to TRBD2 covers 7 bases. This CDR3 is built from 17 residues. Germline CDR1 and CDR2: SGDLS and YYNGEE. The V segment lost 1 base and the J segment 0 bases; nucleotides outside the gene matches: 7. DNA for the CDR3: TGTGCCAGCAGCGTATTCTCTGGCGGGAGCTCCTACAATGAGCAGTTCTTC. Its translation: CASSVFSGGSSYNEQFF. Full variable domain (outside the CDR3, taken from reference TRBV9 and TRBJ2-1): DSGVTQTPKHLITATGQRVTLRCSPRSGDLSVYWYQQSLDQGLQFLIQYYNGEERAKGNILERFSAQQFPDLHSELNLSSLELGDSALYFCASSVFSGGSSYNEQFFGPGTRLTVL.

The rearrangement joins TRBV4-3 to TRBJ2-5; tentatively, D is TRBD2 (5 bases). Near its end, the DNA agrees better with TRBJ2-7, so the J call may be wrong. The germline V gene has CDR1 LGHNA and CDR2 YSLEER. The CDR3 spans 15 residues. The CDR3: CASSQILTEGDEQYF. The CDR3 bases are TGCGCCAGCAGCCAGATCCTAACCGAGGGTGACGAGCAGTACTTC.

The J gene is TRBJ1-2, the V gene TRBV15, with 9 bases fitting TRBD1. This CDR3 has 15 amino acids. Germline V lookup: CDR1 LNHNV, CDR2 YYDKDF (reference sequence). V lost 8 bases, J lost 2 bases, and 9 bases stayed unmatched. CDR3 residues: CATSSDRGENYGYTF. The CDR3 coding sequence is TGTGCCACCTCTTCGGACAGGGGCGAAAACTATGGCTACACCTTC.

The chain combines TRBV14 with TRBJ2-7; 8 bases are a match to TRBD2. The V segment lost 8 bases and the J segment 2 bases; nucleotides outside the gene matches: 5. CDR1 SGHDN and CDR2 FVKESK come from the germline V gene. This CDR3 is 13 amino acids long. The CDR3 spells CASGYGRAYEQYF. In DNA, the CDR3 is TGTGCCAGCGGATACGGGAGGGCCTACGAGCAGTACTTC.

The V call is TRBV12-1, the J call TRBJ2-3; TRBD2, the table's D call, was not compared with the DNA. TRBV12-1 is a listed pseudogene. CDR3 length: 16 amino acids. The chain's CDR3 is CASSYMTSGNTDTQYF. The CDR3 DNA reads TGTGCCAGCAGCTATATGACTAGCGGAAACACAGATACGCAGTATTTT.

This clone was seen a handful of times. CDR3 sequence (DNA): TGTGCCAGTAGTAGCGGACTTAGCACAGATACGCAGTATTTT. This codes for CASSSGLSTDTQYF. This chain links TRBV19 with TRBJ2-3; possible D gene TRBD2, 5 bases. With 4 bases removed from V and 0 bases from J, the gap between germline ends came to 8 bases. The CDR3 has 14 residues. Germline-derived CDR1 and CDR2 are LNHDA and SQIVND (reference sequence).

The genes are TRBV7-2 and TRBJ1-5; D call uncertain. Trimming stripped 2 bases from V and 7 bases from J, with 9 bases between. CDR1 and CDR2 from the germline V gene are SGHTA and FQGNSA. This CDR3 is built from 13 residues. In nucleotides, the CDR3 is TGTGCCAGCAGCTTACCCGGGGTACAGCCCCAGCATTTT. Its translation is CASSLPGVQPQHF.

V and J are TRBV28 and TRBJ2-7, with D tentatively TRBD1 (6 bases). The germline V gene has CDR1 MDHEN and CDR2 SYDVKM. The CDR3 consists of 15 residues. With 5 bases removed from V and 3 bases from J, the gap between germline ends came to 17 bases. The CDR3 spells CASSRIPGHSYEQYF. The CDR3 DNA follows: TGTGCCAGCAGTCGAATTCCGGGACATAGCTACGAGCAGTACTTC.

This clone occurred a few times. V usage is TRBV7-8 and J usage is TRBJ1-1; TRBD1 might be the D (6 bases). Germline V gene lookup returns CDR1 SGHVS and CDR2 FQNEAQ. The CDR3 is 15 residues long. The ends were cut back, 5 bases at V and 1 base at J, with 14 bases in the middle. CDR3 sequence: CASSAPQGRNTEAFF. Here the CDR3 DNA reads TGTGCCAGCAGCGCACCACAGGGAAGGAACACTGAAGCTTTCTTT.

The chain combines TRBV11-2 with TRBJ2-7, with 14 nucleotides matching TRBD2. The CDR3 is made up of 15 amino acids. CDR1 is SGHAT and CDR2 is FQNNGV in the germline V gene. V dropped 5 bases and J dropped 7; count of bases not matched to a gene: 7. CDR3 loop: CASSKTSGRAGEQYF. CDR3 nucleotide sequence: TGTGCCAGCAGCAAGACTAGCGGGAGGGCTGGGGAGCAGTACTTC.

V and J are TRBV5-1 and TRBJ2-5, with D maybe TRBD2 (5 bases). Trimming took 0 bases from V and 4 from J, leaving 10 bases between them. This CDR3 has 14 amino acids. Germline-derived CDR1 and CDR2 are SGHRS and YFSETQ. CDR3 DNA: TGCGCCAGCAGCTTGGGGGCAGAGGGAGAGACCCAGTACTTC. Translating gives CASSLGAEGETQYF.

The rearrangement uses TRBV5-1 and TRBJ2-1, with D maybe TRBD2 (7 bases). The V end lost 4 bases, the J end lost 10 bases, and 21 bases lay between the germline ends. Germline V gene sequence: CDR1 SGHRS, CDR2 YFSETQ. The CDR3 runs to 15 residues. CDR3 amino acids: CASSRGAGVNREQFF. The CDR3 region has the DNA TGCGCCAGCAGCCGGGGGGCGGGGGTAAACAGGGAGCAGTTCTTC.

The chain has TRBV11-3 and TRBJ2-1; D perhaps matches TRBD2 (6 bases). Germline-derived CDR1 and CDR2 are SGHNT and YENEEA. The CDR3 length is 15 residues. Trimming stripped 4 bases from V and 0 bases from J, with 10 bases between. CDR3: CASSSGRNSYNEQFF. The CDR3 DNA follows: TGTGCCAGCAGCTCGGGGAGGAACTCCTACAATGAGCAGTTCTTC.

The V gene is TRBV27, the J gene TRBJ2-5; D might be TRBD2 (6 bases). The CDR3 runs 15 residues. Germline-derived CDR1 and CDR2 are MNHEY and SMNVEV (reference sequence). V lost 6 bases, J lost 1 base, and 15 bases lay in between. CDR3 sequence (DNA): TGTGCCAGCAGACCTCATAGGGACTTCCAAGAGACCCAGTACTTC. The encoded protein is CASRPHRDFQETQYF.

The V gene is TRBV4-1, the J gene TRBJ2-7; TRBD2 is a possible D gene (5 bases). This CDR3 region has 13 residues. Germline V gene sequence: CDR1 MGHRA, CDR2 YSYEKL. V was cut by 1 base and J by 3 bases, with 7 bases left in between. CDR3: CASSQGEYYEQYF. Written as DNA, the CDR3 is TGCGCCAGCAGCCAAGGGGAGTACTACGAGCAGTACTTC.

This chain connects TRBV6-4 to TRBJ1-1, with a tentative D call TRBD1 (5 bases). CDR3 length: 16 residues. Germline V lookup: CDR1 MRHNA, CDR2 SNTAGT. V lost 6 bases and J lost 1, with 18 bases in between. The CDR3 DNA sequence: TGTGCCAGCAGGACTTTTACGGGGGGTAGGAACACTGAAGCTTTCTTT. Its protein is CASRTFTGGRNTEAFF.

This chain links TRBV7-9 with TRBJ1-6, with D unclear. From germline, CDR1 is SEHNR and CDR2 FQNEAQ (reference sequence). This CDR3 contains 12 residues. Trimming cost V 1 base and J 10 bases, with 5 bases left between them. CDR3 in DNA: TGTGCCAGCAGCTTAGGAGTCTCACCCCTCCACTTT. This encodes CASSLGVSPLHF.